The 20 T cell receptor beta chains listed next were all sequenced from one sample in a study of control samples from healthy donors and cancer patients (dated by TCRdb to 2020 to 2021). The method was the immunoSEQ multiplex PCR assay. TCRdb took over this immuneACCESS table, retaining in-frame rearrangements with V and J assigned. Such tables are incomplete; in checked studies, under half of the missing clones stem from an unresolved V gene, and the remainder is unexplained. Counted in this sample were approximately 190,000 clones; about 90% of them appeared once. The ten largest account for approximately 1.8% of the sample. Specimen: blood. The receptors here all came from a man aged 25 to 40 in good health.

The chain has TRBV27 and TRBJ2-3; perhaps TRBD2 as D (5 bases). Germline values: CDR1 MNHEY, CDR2 SMNVEV (reference sequence). This CDR3 region has 18 residues. V lost 0 bases to trimming and J lost 0 bases, with 16 bases between them. CDR3 amino acids: CASSLSSPGMTSTDTQYF. CDR3 sequence (DNA): TGTGCCAGCAGTTTATCGAGCCCGGGGATGACTAGCACAGATACGCAGTATTTT.

The genes are TRBV20-1 and TRBJ2-3, with 11 nucleotides matching TRBD1. Germline-derived CDR1 and CDR2 are DFQATT and SNEGSKA (reference sequence). There are 15 residues in the CDR3. Trimming cost V 3 bases and J 4 bases; bases outside gene matches: 6. CDR3 DNA sequence: TGCAGTGCTAGTCGCTCGGGACAGGGGGCAGATACGCAGTATTTT. Translating gives CSASRSGQGADTQYF.

The chain recombines TRBV5-1 with TRBJ2-7; tentative D call: TRBD1 (5 bases). V was pared by 0 bases and J by 2 bases, with 9 bases between. Per germline, CDR1 SGHRS and CDR2 YFSETQ. The CDR3 sequence is 14 residues long. CDR3 in amino acids: CASSLDGATYEQYF. The CDR3 nucleotides read TGCGCCAGCAGCTTGGATGGGGCCACCTACGAGCAGTACTTC.

The J gene is TRBJ2-1, the V gene TRBV2; D is unclear. CDR1 is SNHLY and CDR2 is FYNNEI in the germline V gene. Trimming left V 5 bases short and J 2 bases short, with 10 bases between. The CDR3 is made up of 14 amino acids. The CDR3 coding sequence is TGTGCCAGCAGTCCCAGAACGGCCTACAATGAGCAGTTCTTC. Translating it yields CASSPRTAYNEQFF.

The chain employs TRBV7-2 and TRBJ1-2; perhaps TRBD1 as D (5 bases). The CDR3 covers 15 residues. The germline CDR1 and CDR2 sequences are SGHTA and FQGNSA. Trimming removed 5 bases from V and 2 bases from J, with 15 bases in between. In nucleotides, the CDR3 is TGTGCCAGCAGCCTTGCAGCCGACAGAAACTATGGCTACACCTTC. Translation gives CASSLAADRNYGYTF.

This clone was detected only once. V and J are TRBV4-2 and TRBJ2-7; D is perhaps TRBD1 or TRBD2 (5 bases each). The CDR3 consists of 17 residues. Trimming removed 1 base at V and 6 bases at J, with 22 bases between. Germline CDR1 and CDR2: LGHNA and YNFKEQ. CDR3 residues: CASSQVSFGDDRGEQYF. The CDR3 DNA is TGTGCCAGCAGCCAAGTTTCCTTCGGGGACGATAGAGGCGAGCAGTACTTC.

The gene calls are TRBV7-9 and TRBJ1-1, with D tentatively TRBD1 (5 bases). The CDR3 spans 16 residues. Germline lookup yields CDR1 SEHNR and CDR2 FQNEAQ (reference sequence). V lost 5 bases, J lost 4 bases, and 20 bases lay in between. Written as DNA, the CDR3 is TGTGCCAGCAGCATCCCCGGGTGGGGGGATGGCACTGAAGCTTTCTTT. Its protein is CASSIPGWGDGTEAFF.

J is TRBJ2-1 and V is TRBV18; D may be TRBD1 or TRBD2 (5 bases each). V lost 5 bases and J lost 3, with 14 bases in between. The CDR3 length is 15 residues. CDR1 and CDR2 from the germline V gene are KGHSH and LQKENI. Here the CDR3 DNA reads TGTGCCAGCTCATATTCCCAGGGAGTCTACAATGAGCAGTTCTTC. It yields the protein CASSYSQGVYNEQFF. Together with reference TRBV18 and TRBJ2-1, the CDR3 gives the full variable domain: NAGVMQNPRHLVRRRGQEARLRCSPMKGHSHVYWYRQLPEEGLKFMVYLQKENIIDESGMPKERFSAEFPKEGPSILRIQQVVRGDSAAYFCASSYSQGVYNEQFFGPGTRLTVL.

The rearrangement uses TRBV19 and TRBJ1-1; no clear D. CDR1 and CDR2 (germline): LNHDA, SQIVND (reference sequence). This CDR3 has 14 amino acids. V was cut by 3 bases and J by 4 bases, with 12 bases left in between. CDR3 region: CASSILGLFTEAFF. The CDR3 nucleotides read TGTGCCAGTAGTATTCTTGGGCTCTTCACTGAAGCTTTCTTT.

The rearrangement uses TRBV29-1 and TRBJ1-1; 11 nucleotides agree with TRBD1. The CDR3 is 12 residues long. Germline-derived CDR1 and CDR2 are SQVTM and ANQGSEA. Trimming at V came to 8 bases and at J to 5 bases, leaving 4 bases not matched to a gene. CDR3 residues: CSTGQGATEAFF. CDR3 coding DNA: TGCAGCACCGGACAGGGGGCGACTGAAGCTTTCTTT.

The V call is TRBV7-8, the J call TRBJ2-7; the match to TRBD1 covers 8 bases. V gave up 1 base and J gave up 7 bases; unmatched junction bases: 9. The CDR3 spans 15 residues. Germline V gives CDR1 SGHVS, CDR2 FQNEAQ. CDR3 in DNA: TGTGCCAGCAGCTTAGGGGACAGGAGCTTTGGAGAGCAGTACTTC. Its translation: CASSLGDRSFGEQYF.

The chain uses TRBV5-1 and TRBJ2-3; D unclear. The CDR3 totals 14 residues. Germline values: CDR1 SGHRS, CDR2 YFSETQ. V shed 1 base and J shed 0 bases, with 6 bases lying between them. DNA for the CDR3: TGCGCCAGCAGCTTGACTATGAGCACAGATACGCAGTATTTT. As protein: CASSLTMSTDTQYF.

The chain carries TRBV12-3 or TRBV12-4 and TRBJ1-3; D is undetermined. CDR3 length: 12 residues. The V gene lost 6 bases and the J gene lost 8 bases, with 11 bases spanning the gap. This CDR3 is CASRLPPDTIYF. CDR3 bases: TGTGCCAGCAGGCTACCCCCGGACACCATATATTTT.

The J gene is TRBJ1-2, the V gene TRBV3-1 (or the pseudogene TRBV3-2); 8 positions agree with TRBD1. The CDR3 is 17 amino acids. From germline, CDR1 is LGHDT and CDR2 YNNKEL (reference sequence). V shed 2 bases and J 6 bases; nucleotides not matched to a gene: 14. The CDR3 is CASSQWGQANQVDGYTF. DNA for the CDR3: TGTGCCAGCAGCCAATGGGGACAGGCGAATCAAGTGGATGGCTACACCTTC.

The chain links TRBV19 to TRBJ1-4, with D tentatively TRBD1 (6 bases). Per germline, CDR1 LNHDA and CDR2 SQIVND (reference sequence). This CDR3 comprises 14 residues. The V end lost 4 bases, the J end lost 5 bases, and 11 bases lay between the germline ends. The CDR3, as DNA: TGTGCCAGTAGTACAGGGGTTAGGAATGAAAAACTGTTTTTT. Translation gives CASSTGVRNEKLFF. The whole variable domain, remainder taken from reference TRBV19 and TRBJ1-4, is DGGITQSPKYLFRKEGQNVTLSCEQNLNHDAMYWYRQDPGQGLRLIYYSQIVNDFQKGDIAEGYSVSREKKESFPLTVTSAQKNPTAFYLCASSTGVRNEKLFFGSGTQLSVL.

The V gene is TRBV18, the J gene TRBJ2-3; either TRBD1 or TRBD2 may supply D (5 bases each). In germline, CDR1 is KGHSH, CDR2 LQKENI. V lost 3 bases and J 0 bases, leaving 10 bases between the germline ends. CDR3 size: 15 residues. CDR3 loop: CASSPSWGSTDTQYF. The CDR3 DNA follows: TGTGCCAGCTCACCGAGCTGGGGGAGCACAGATACGCAGTATTTT.

V is TRBV10-2 and J is TRBJ2-3, with TRBD2 matching over 9 bases. Germline-derived CDR1 and CDR2 are WSHSY and SAAADI. The ends lost 8 bases at V and 4 bases at J; junction bases unmatched: 7. The CDR3 spans 14 residues. The CDR3 sequence is CASGGTSLSDTQYF. The CDR3 region has the DNA TGCGCCAGCGGGGGGACTAGCTTGTCAGATACGCAGTATTTT.

This chain uses TRBV7-9 with TRBJ2-7, with TRBD2 as a possible D gene (6 bases). The CDR3 is 12 amino acids. The germline CDR1 and CDR2 sequences are SEHNR and FQNEAQ (reference sequence). Trimming removed 5 bases from V and 3 bases from J, with 8 bases in between. In nucleotides, the CDR3 is TGTGCCAGCAGCCGTAGCGGCTACGAGCAGTACTTC. Protein product: CASSRSGYEQYF.

This clone showed up just a few times. V usage is TRBV10-1 and J usage is TRBJ1-3; maybe TRBD1 (6 bases). Germline values: CDR1 WNHNN, CDR2 SYGVQD (reference sequence). The CDR3 runs to 14 residues. V was shortened by 5 bases and J by 5 bases, with 13 bases between the two germline ends. CDR3 residues: CASSLQGWRNTIYF. Here the CDR3 DNA reads TGCGCCAGCAGTTTACAGGGATGGAGAAACACCATATATTTT.

The chain carries TRBV12-1 and TRBJ2-3; TRBD2, as called in the table, went unchecked against the DNA. TRBV12-1 has pseudogene status. This CDR3 is 17 amino acids long. As DNA, the CDR3 is TGTGCCAGCAGCTGCTACCTCGGGACTAGCGTTCAAGATACGCAGTATTTT. This encodes CASSCYLGTSVQDTQYF.